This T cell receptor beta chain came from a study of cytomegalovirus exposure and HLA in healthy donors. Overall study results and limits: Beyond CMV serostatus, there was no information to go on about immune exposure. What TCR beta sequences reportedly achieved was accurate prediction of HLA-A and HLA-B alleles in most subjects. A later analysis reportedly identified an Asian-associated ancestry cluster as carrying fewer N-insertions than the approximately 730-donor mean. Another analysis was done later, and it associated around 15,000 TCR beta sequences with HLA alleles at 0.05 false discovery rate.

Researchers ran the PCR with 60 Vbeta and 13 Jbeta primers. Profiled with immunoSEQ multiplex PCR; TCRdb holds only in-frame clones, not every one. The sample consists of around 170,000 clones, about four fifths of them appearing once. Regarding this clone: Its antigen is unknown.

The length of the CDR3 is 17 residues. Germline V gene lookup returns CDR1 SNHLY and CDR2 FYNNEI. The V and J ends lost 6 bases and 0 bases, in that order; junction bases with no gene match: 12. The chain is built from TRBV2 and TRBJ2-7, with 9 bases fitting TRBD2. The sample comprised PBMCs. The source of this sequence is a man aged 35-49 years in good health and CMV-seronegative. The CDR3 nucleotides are TGTGCCAGCAGCGGAAGGGGCCTAGCGGGGAACTCCTACGAGCAGTACTTC. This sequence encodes CASSGRGLAGNSYEQYF.